Listed below are T cell receptor beta chains from one sample, sequenced in a study of blood T cells in healthy people across ages. In TCRdb, the 5' RACE reads were re-called with MiXCR into one record per CDR3 protein. The sample gives 1 million to 1.2 million distinct CDR3 sequences, approximately 38% of which show up once; around 14% is in the top ten. The sample was blood. The receptor source for this set is a man aged 18 to 29 in good health. CDR3s include the opening cysteine and the closing phenylalanine or tryptophan. The D gene is left open where the match is weak. Not every row has a clone size; where given, it reads once, few, many or a size class.

V	size	D	J	DNA	CDR3
TRBV5-6	.	.	TRBJ1-2	TGTGCCAGCAGCGTGGGGCTGCAGTCTCCTAACTATGGCTACACCTTC	CASSVGLQSPNYGYTF
TRBV29-1	few	TRBD1	TRBJ2-3	TGCAGCGCAGGACAGGGGGCGCGAGGCACAGATACGCAGTATTTT	CSAGQGARGTDTQYF
TRBV11-1	.	TRBD1	TRBJ2-3	TGTGCCAGCAGCCCGTGGGACAGGCGAAGGACAGATACGCAGTATTTT	CASSPWDRRRTDTQYF
TRBV6-2/TRBV6-3	few	.	TRBJ2-1	TGTGCCAGCGAAACACTCCGGGATAAAATCTATGAGCAGTTCTTC	CASETLRDKIYEQFF
TRBV7-9	few	TRBD1	TRBJ2-5	TGTGCCAGCAGCTTCGGGACAGGGGACAGACGACAAGAGACCCAGTACTTC	CASSFGTGDRRQETQYF
TRBV4-2	few	.	TRBJ1-1	TGTGCCAGCACCGAAACGGGCCCTATGAACACTGAAGCTTTCTTT	CASTETGPMNTEAFF
TRBV20-1	once	.	TRBJ1-3	TGCAGTGTTATACGGCCAAGCTCTGGAAACACCATATATTTT	CSVIRPSSGNTIYF
TRBV7-2	.	TRBD2	TRBJ2-7	TGTGCCAGCAGCCCAAGGTTAGCGGGGAGAGAATTACGCTACAATGAGCAGTACTTC	CASSPRLAGRELRYNEQYF
TRBV4-3	few	.	TRBJ2-1	TGCGCCAGCAGCTTGTTAGGTGGTCAGGGATCACGCGAGCAGTTCTTC	CASSLLGGQGSREQFF
TRBV19	.	TRBD1	TRBJ2-1	TGTGCCAGTAGTAACCGGGACAGGGGAGGCAATGAGCAGTTCTTC	CASSNRDRGGNEQFF
TRBV20-1	few	TRBD1	TRBJ2-1	TGCAGTGCTCAACGCCCGGGGACAGGGAACTACAATGAGCAGTTCTTC	CSAQRPGTGNYNEQFF
TRBV12-3/TRBV12-4	many	TRBD1	TRBJ1-2	TGTGCCAGCAGTCCCGGGACAGAGACCTATGGCTACACCTTC	CASSPGTETYGYTF
TRBV12-3/TRBV12-4	few	TRBD1	TRBJ1-5	TGTGCCAGCAGTTCCACGGGACAGGGAGAACGTCAGCCCCAGCATTTT	CASSSTGQGERQPQHF
TRBV20-1	.	TRBD2	TRBJ2-1	TGCAGTGCGCTGGCCCCTAGCGGGGGGGCCGATGAGCAGTTCTTC	CSALAPSGGADEQFF
TRBV10-3	.	.	TRBJ1-6	TGTGCCATCAGCGCGGAGGGGCCCTATAATTCACCCCTCCACTTT	CAISAEGPYNSPLHF
TRBV15	few	.	TRBJ2-1	TGTGCCACCAGCATCGGGAAGAGGGGCTCCTACAATGAGCAGTTCTTC	CATSIGKRGSYNEQFF
TRBV29-1	few	TRBD2	TRBJ2-1	TGCAGCGTTGAAATGGCGGGGGGTTACAATGAGCAGTTCTTC	CSVEMAGGYNEQFF
TRBV12-3/TRBV12-4	.	.	TRBJ1-1	TGTGCCAGCAGTTTGGTCCAGACGGACACTGAAGCTTTCTTT	CASSLVQTDTEAFF